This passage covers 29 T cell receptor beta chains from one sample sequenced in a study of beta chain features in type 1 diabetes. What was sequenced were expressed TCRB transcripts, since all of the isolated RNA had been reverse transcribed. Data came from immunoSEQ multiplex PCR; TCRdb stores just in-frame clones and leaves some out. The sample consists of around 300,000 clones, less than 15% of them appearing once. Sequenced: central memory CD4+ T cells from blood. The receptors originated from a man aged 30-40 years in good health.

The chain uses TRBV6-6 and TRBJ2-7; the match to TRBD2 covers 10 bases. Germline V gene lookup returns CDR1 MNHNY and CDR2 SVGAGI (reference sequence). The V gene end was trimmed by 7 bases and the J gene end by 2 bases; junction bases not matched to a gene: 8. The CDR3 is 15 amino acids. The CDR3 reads CASIRERGGTYEQYF. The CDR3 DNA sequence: TGTGCCAGCATTAGGGAGCGGGGGGGTACCTACGAGCAGTACTTC.

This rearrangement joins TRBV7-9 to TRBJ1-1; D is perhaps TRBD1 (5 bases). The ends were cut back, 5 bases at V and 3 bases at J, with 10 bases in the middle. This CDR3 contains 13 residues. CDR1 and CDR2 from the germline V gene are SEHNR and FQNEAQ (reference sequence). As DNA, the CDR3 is TGTGCCAGCAGCCTTAGAGGGGACACTGAAGCTTTCTTT. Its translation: CASSLRGDTEAFF.

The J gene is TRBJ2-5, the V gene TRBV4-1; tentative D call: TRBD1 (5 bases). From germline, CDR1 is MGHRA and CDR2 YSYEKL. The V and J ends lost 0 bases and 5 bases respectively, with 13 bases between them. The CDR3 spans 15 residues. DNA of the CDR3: TGCGCCAGCAGCCAAGATAGGGGATTCGGGGAGACCCAGTACTTC. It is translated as CASSQDRGFGETQYF.

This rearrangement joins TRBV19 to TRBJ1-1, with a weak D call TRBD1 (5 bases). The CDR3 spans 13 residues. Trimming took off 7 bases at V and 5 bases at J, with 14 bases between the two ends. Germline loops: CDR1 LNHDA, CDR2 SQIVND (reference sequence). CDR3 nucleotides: TGTGCCAGTATCGGGGACCCGAGGACTGAAGCTTTCTTT. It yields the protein CASIGDPRTEAFF.

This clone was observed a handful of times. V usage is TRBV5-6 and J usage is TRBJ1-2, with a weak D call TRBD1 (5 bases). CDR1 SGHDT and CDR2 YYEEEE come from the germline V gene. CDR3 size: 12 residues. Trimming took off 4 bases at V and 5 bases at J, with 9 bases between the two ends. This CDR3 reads CASSPGTYGYTF. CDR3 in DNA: TGTGCCAGCAGCCCCGGGACGTATGGCTACACCTTC.

The CDR3 nucleotides are TGTGCCAGCAGTTACGGGCGGGGGGACTACGAGCAGTACTTC. This codes for CASSYGRGDYEQYF. This chain uses TRBV6-6 with TRBJ2-7; TRBD2 aligns across 8 bases. V lost 2 bases, J lost 3 bases, and 3 bases stayed unmatched. The germline V gene has CDR1 MNHNY and CDR2 SVGAGI (reference sequence). This CDR3 has 14 amino acids.

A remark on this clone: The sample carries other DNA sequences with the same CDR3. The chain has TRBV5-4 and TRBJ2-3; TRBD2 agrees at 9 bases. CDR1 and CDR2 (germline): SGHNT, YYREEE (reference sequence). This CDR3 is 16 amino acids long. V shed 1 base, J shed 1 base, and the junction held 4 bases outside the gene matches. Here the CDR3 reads CASSLFRGGGTDTQYF. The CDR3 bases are TGTGCCAGCAGCTTGTTTCGCGGGGGGGGCACAGATACGCAGTATTTT. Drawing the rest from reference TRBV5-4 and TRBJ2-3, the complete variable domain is ETGVTQSPTHLIKTRGQQVTLRCSSQSGHNTVSWYQQALGQGPQFIFQYYREEENGRGNFPPRFSGLQFPNYSSELNVNALELDDSALYLCASSLFRGGGTDTQYFGPGTRLTVL.

The DNA for the CDR3 is TGTGCCAGCAGCCAAGAAGCGTTAGGACCCATTCCCCAGTATTTT. It yields the protein CASSQEALGPIPQYF. The chain carries TRBV4-2 and TRBJ2-3, with D hard to call. CDR3 length: 15 amino acids. The ends were cut back, 0 bases at V and 12 bases at J, with 19 bases in the middle. Germline CDR1 and CDR2: LGHNA and YNFKEQ.

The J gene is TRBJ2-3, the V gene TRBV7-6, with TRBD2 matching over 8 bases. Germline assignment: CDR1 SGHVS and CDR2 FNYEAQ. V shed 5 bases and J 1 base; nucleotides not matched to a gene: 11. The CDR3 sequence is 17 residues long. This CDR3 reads CASSLIRAGGGTDTQYF. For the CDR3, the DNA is TGTGCCAGCAGCCTGATTCGTGCGGGAGGCGGCACAGATACGCAGTATTTT.

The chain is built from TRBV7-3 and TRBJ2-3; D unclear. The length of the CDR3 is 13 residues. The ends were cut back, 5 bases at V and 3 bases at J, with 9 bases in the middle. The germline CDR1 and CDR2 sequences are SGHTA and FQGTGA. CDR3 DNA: TGTGCCAGCAGCCCCGTCCAAACAGATACGCAGTATTTT. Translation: CASSPVQTDTQYF.

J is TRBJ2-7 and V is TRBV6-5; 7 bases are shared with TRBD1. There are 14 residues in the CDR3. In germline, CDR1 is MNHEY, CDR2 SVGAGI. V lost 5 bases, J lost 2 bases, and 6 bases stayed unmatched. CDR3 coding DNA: TGTGCCAGCAGTGCCTCCAGGGGGACCTACGAGCAGTACGTC. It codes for CASSASRGTYEQYV.

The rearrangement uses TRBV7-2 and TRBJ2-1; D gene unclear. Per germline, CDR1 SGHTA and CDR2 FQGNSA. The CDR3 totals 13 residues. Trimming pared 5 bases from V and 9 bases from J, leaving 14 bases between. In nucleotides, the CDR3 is TGTGCCAGCAGCCTCAGTCCGGAGTTTGAGCAGTTCTTC. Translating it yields CASSLSPEFEQFF.

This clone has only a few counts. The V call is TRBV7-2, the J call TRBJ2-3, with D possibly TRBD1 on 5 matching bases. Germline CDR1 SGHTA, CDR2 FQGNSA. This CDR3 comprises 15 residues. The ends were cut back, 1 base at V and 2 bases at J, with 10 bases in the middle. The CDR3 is CASSLDGHITDTQYF. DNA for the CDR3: TGTGCCAGCAGCTTAGACGGACACATCACAGATACGCAGTATTTT.

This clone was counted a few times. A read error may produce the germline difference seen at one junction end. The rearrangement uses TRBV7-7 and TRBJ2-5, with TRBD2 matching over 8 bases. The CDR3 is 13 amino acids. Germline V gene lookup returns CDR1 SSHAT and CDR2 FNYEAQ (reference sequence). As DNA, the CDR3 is TGTGCTAGCAGCGCGTCGGGGGGGGAGACCCAGTACTTC. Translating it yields CASSASGGETQYF.

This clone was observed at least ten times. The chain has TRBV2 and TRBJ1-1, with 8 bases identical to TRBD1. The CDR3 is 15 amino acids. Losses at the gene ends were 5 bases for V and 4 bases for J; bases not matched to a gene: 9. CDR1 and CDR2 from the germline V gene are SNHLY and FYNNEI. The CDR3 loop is CASSRGTGRVTEAFF. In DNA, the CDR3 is TGTGCCAGCAGTAGGGGGACAGGACGGGTCACTGAAGCTTTCTTT. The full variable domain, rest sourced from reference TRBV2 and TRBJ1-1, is EPEVTQTPSHQVTQMGQEVILRCVPISNHLYFYWYRQILGQKVEFLVSFYNNEISEKSEIFDDQFSVERPDGSNFTLKIRSTKLEDSAMYFCASSRGTGRVTEAFFGQGTRLTVV.

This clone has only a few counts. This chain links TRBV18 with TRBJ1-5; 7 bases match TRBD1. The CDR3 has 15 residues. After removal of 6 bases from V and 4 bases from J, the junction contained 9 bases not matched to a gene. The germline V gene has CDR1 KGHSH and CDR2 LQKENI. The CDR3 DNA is TGTGCCAGCTCGCAGACCGGGACAGTTAATCAGCCCCAGCATTTT. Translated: CASSQTGTVNQPQHF.

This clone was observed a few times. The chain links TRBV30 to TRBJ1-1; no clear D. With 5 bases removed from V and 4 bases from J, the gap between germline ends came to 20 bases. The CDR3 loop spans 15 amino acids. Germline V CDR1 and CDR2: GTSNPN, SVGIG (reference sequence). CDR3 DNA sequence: TGTGCCTGGCCTATCGGACCGGCTTCGGGCACTGAAGCTTTCTTT. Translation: CAWPIGPASGTEAFF.

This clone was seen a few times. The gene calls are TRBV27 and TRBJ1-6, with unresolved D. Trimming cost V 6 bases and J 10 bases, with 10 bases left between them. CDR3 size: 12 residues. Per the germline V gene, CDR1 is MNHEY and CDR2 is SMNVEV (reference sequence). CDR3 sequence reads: CASRRGNSPLHF. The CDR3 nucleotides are TGTGCCAGCAGAAGAGGGAACTCACCCCTCCACTTT.

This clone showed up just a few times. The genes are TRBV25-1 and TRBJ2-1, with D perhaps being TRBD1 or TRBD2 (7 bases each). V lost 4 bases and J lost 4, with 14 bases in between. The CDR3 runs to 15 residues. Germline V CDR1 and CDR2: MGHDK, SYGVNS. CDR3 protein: CASSGQGGRYNEQFF. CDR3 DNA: TGTGCCAGCAGTGGACAGGGAGGGAGATACAATGAGCAGTTCTTC.

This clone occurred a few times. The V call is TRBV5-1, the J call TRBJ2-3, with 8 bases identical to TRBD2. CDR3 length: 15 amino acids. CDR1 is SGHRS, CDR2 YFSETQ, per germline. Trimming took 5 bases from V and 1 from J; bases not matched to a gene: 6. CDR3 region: CASSERGTGTDTQYF. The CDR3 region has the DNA TGCGCCAGCAGTGAGCGGGGGACGGGCACAGATACGCAGTATTTT. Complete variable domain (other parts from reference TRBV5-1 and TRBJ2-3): KAGVTQTPRYLIKTRGQQVTLSCSPISGHRSVSWYQQTPGQGLQFLFEYFSETQRNKGNFPGRFSGRQFSNSRSEMNVSTLELGDSALYLCASSERGTGTDTQYFGPGTRLTVL.

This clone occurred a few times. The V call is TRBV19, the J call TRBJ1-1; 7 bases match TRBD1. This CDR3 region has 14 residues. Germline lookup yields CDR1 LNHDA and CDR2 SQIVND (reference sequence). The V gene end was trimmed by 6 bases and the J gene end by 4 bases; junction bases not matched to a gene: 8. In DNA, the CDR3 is TGTGCCAGTAGGGACAGGTTCTTTAGCACTGAAGCTTTCTTT. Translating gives CASRDRFFSTEAFF.

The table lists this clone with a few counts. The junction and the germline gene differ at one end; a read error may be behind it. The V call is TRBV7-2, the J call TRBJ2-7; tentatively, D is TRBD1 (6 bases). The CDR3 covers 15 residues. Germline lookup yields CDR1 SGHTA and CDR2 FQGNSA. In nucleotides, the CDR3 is TGCGCCAGCAGCCAAGATGACAGGCGCGACTACGAGCAGTACTTC. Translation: CASSQDDRRDYEQYF.

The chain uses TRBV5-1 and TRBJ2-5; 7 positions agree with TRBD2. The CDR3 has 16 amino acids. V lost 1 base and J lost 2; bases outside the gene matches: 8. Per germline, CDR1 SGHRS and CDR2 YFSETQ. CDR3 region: CASSLPAGNQQETQYF. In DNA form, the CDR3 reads TGCGCCAGCAGCTTGCCAGCGGGGAATCAACAAGAGACCCAGTACTTC.

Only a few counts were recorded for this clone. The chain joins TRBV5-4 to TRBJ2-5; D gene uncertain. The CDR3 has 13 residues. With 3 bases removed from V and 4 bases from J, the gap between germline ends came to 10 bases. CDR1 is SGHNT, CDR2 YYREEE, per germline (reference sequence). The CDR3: CASSSAPTETQYF. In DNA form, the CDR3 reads TGTGCCAGCAGCTCTGCCCCTACAGAGACCCAGTACTTC.

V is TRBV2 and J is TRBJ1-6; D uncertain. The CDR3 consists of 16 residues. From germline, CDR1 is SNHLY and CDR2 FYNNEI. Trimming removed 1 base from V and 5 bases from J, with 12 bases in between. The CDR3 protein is CASSEGAGRNNSPLHF. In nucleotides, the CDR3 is TGTGCCAGCAGTGAAGGCGCCGGACGGAATAATTCACCCCTCCACTTT.

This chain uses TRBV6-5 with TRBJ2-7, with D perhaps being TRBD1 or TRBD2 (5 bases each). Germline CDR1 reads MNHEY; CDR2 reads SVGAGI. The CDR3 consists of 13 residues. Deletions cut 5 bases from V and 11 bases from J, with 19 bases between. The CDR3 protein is CASSEYGGRQEYV. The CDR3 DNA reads TGTGCCAGCAGTGAATATGGGGGACGGCAAGAGTACGTC.

The CDR3 region has the DNA TGTGCCAGCAGCGTAACACTTACCATGAACACTGAAGCTTTCTTT. It encodes CASSVTLTMNTEAFF. The chain combines TRBV9 with TRBJ1-1; unclear D gene. CDR1 is SGDLS, CDR2 YYNGEE, per germline. Deletions cut 1 base from V and 0 bases from J, with 10 bases between. The CDR3 totals 15 residues.

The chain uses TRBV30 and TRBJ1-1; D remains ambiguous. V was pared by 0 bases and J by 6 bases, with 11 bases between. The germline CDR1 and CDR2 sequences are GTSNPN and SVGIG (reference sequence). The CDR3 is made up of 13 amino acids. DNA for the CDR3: TGTGCCTGGAGTGTATATCACGACTCTGAAGCTTTCTTT. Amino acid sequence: CAWSVYHDSEAFF.

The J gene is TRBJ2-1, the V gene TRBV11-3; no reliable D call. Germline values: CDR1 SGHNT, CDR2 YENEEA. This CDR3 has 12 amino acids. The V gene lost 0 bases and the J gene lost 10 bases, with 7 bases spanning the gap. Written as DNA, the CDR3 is TGTGCCAGCAGCTTAGATTCCCTAGAGCAGTTCTTC. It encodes CASSLDSLEQFF.